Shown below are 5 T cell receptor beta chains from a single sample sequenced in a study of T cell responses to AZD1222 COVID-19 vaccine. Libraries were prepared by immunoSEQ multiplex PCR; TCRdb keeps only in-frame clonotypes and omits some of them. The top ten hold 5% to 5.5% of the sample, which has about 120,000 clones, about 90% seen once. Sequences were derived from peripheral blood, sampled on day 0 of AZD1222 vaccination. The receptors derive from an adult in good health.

The CDR3 DNA sequence: TGTGCCAGCAGCGTATGGACTAGCGGGAACACCGGGGAGCTGTTTTTT. It is translated as CASSVWTSGNTGELFF. The rearrangement uses TRBV9 and TRBJ2-2; TRBD2 aligns across 10 bases. Germline V CDR1 and CDR2: SGDLS, YYNGEE. The V and J ends lost 1 base and 1 base, in that order; junction bases with no gene match: 1. This CDR3 comprises 16 residues.

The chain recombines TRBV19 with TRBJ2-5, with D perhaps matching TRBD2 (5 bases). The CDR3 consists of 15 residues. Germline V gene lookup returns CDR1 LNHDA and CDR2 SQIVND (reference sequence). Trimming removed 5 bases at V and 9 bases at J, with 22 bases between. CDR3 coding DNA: TGTGCCAGTAGTCACGACTATCGGGCGGCCACGGCCCAGTACTTC. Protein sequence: CASSHDYRAATAQYF.

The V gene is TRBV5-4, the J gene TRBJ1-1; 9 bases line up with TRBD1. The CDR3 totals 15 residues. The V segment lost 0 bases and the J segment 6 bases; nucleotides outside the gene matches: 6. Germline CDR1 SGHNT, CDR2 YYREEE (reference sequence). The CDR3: CASSLEGQGRAEAFF. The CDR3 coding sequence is TGTGCCAGCAGCTTGGAGGGACAGGGAAGGGCTGAAGCTTTCTTT.

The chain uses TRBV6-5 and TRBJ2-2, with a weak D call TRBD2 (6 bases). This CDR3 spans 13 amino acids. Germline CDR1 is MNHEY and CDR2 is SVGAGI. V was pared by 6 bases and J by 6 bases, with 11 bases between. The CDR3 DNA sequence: TGTGCCAGCAGCTGGGGGGTTCCCGGGGAGCTGTTTTTT. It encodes CASSWGVPGELFF.

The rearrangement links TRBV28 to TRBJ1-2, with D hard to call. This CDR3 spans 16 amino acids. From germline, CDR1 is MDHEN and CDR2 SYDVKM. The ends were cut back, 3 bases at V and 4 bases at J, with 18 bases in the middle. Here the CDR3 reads CASSFNRQPPIYGYTF. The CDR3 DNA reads TGTGCCAGCAGTTTTAATAGGCAGCCCCCTATCTATGGCTACACCTTC.